Each of the 4 T cell receptor beta chains below was sequenced from the same sample in a study of Tregs in tolerant kidney transplant recipients. TCRdb's copy holds only in-frame clones and misses some; the assay was immunoSEQ multiplex PCR. The sample consists of fewer than 100,000 clones, roughly 93% of them appearing once. The sequencing used CD4+ T cells from blood, collected before the transplant. All receptors come from a human donor who received a combined kidney and bone marrow transplant.

The genes are TRBV18 and TRBJ2-1; D is possibly TRBD2 (6 bases). Per the germline V gene, CDR1 is KGHSH and CDR2 is LQKENI. Trimming stripped 5 bases from V and 8 bases from J, with 16 bases between. CDR3 size: 14 residues. The CDR3 bases are TGTGCCAGCTCAGTGTTACTAGCTCGCTATGAGCAGTTCTTC. It specifies CASSVLLARYEQFF.

V is TRBV7-9 and J is TRBJ2-7, with a tentative D call TRBD2 (6 bases). The V and J ends lost 4 bases and 4 bases respectively, with 23 bases between them. Germline-derived CDR1 and CDR2 are SEHNR and FQNEAQ (reference sequence). This CDR3 has 17 residues. The CDR3 sequence: CASSSNLGQEGPYEQYF. CDR3 in DNA: TGTGCCAGCAGCTCAAACCTCGGGCAGGAGGGCCCTTACGAGCAGTACTTC.

The chain links TRBV30 to TRBJ1-5, with 10 bases identical to TRBD1. Germline V gene data show CDR1 as GTSNPN and CDR2 as SVGIG (reference sequence). The CDR3 extends over 16 amino acids. After removal of 0 bases from V and 4 bases from J, the junction contained 6 bases not matched to a gene. CDR3 coding DNA: TGTGCCTGGAGTGTATCTATGGGACAGGGGAATCAGCCCCAGCATTTT. Residues: CAWSVSMGQGNQPQHF.

The J gene is TRBJ1-3, the V gene TRBV29-1, with a tentative D call TRBD1 (5 bases). Germline CDR1 reads SQVTM; CDR2 reads ANQGSEA. Trimming left V 6 bases short and J 2 bases short, with 11 bases between. The CDR3 spans 13 residues. The CDR3 sequence is CSVTGKAGNTIYF. The CDR3, as DNA: TGCAGCGTCACAGGAAAGGCTGGAAACACCATATATTTT.